The 29 T cell receptor beta chains listed next were all sequenced from one sample in a study of blood T cell repertoires in COVID-19. Produced via immunoSEQ multiplex PCR; TCRdb's table is partial and in-frame only. The sample carries approximately 85,000 clones, around 90% recorded once. Source material: peripheral blood. These receptors were collected from a woman aged 50 to 60 with active or convalescent COVID-19.

A single count supports this clone. The chain combines TRBV6-2 or TRBV6-3 with TRBJ2-1; weak D call: TRBD2 (6 bases). The length of the CDR3 is 17 residues. Germline CDR1 reads MNHEY; CDR2 reads SVGEGT. V was trimmed by 2 bases and J by 0 bases, leaving 14 bases between them. In DNA, the CDR3 is TGTGCCAGCAGTTACGGGCGGGGCTTCAGCTCCTACAATGAGCAGTTCTTC. Its protein product is CASSYGRGFSSYNEQFF.

The chain is built from TRBV5-1 and TRBJ1-1, with a possible D match to TRBD1 (5 bases). The CDR3 has 14 amino acids. V lost 4 bases and J lost 1, with 11 bases in between. Germline V lookup: CDR1 SGHRS, CDR2 YFSETQ. Here the CDR3 DNA reads TGCGCCAGCAGCCAGGTTCAGGGGAACACTGAAGCTTTCTTT. Protein: CASSQVQGNTEAFF. Complete variable domain (other parts from reference TRBV5-1 and TRBJ1-1): KAGVTQTPRYLIKTRGQQVTLSCSPISGHRSVSWYQQTPGQGLQFLFEYFSETQRNKGNFPGRFSGRQFSNSRSEMNVSTLELGDSALYLCASSQVQGNTEAFFGQGTRLTVV.

The chain is built from TRBV5-1 and TRBJ2-1; 9 nucleotides align to TRBD1. The CDR3 contains 15 residues. J gave up 0 bases and V 5 bases, and 3 bases lay outside the gene matches. Per germline, CDR1 SGHRS and CDR2 YFSETQ. In DNA, the CDR3 is TGCGCCAGCAGGGGGACAGGGAGCTCCTACAATGAGCAGTTCTTC. Translating gives CASRGTGSSYNEQFF. The full variable domain, completed using reference TRBV5-1 and TRBJ2-1, is KAGVTQTPRYLIKTRGQQVTLSCSPISGHRSVSWYQQTPGQGLQFLFEYFSETQRNKGNFPGRFSGRQFSNSRSEMNVSTLELGDSALYLCASRGTGSSYNEQFFGPGTRLTVL.

This sequence joins TRBV12-3 or TRBV12-4 and TRBJ2-2; D remains ambiguous. Between the trimmed V and J ends, which lost 6 bases and 3 bases, there was a span of 8 bases. CDR3 length: 13 residues. The CDR3 DNA reads as TGTGCCAGCAGCCCGACTTACACCGGGGAGCTGTTTTTT. Its translation is CASSPTYTGELFF.

V is TRBV4-3 and J is TRBJ1-2; 7 bases are shared with TRBD1. Germline values: CDR1 LGHNA, CDR2 YSLEER. With 3 bases clipped from V and 5 bases from J, the junction kept 9 bases outside the gene matches. The CDR3 runs 15 residues. CDR3 in amino acids: CASSQNPGQTYGYTF. The CDR3 nucleotides are TGCGCCAGCAGCCAGAATCCGGGACAGACGTATGGCTACACCTTC.

The V and J genes are TRBV7-2 and TRBJ2-7; D is ambiguous. The CDR3 contains 13 residues. Trimming shortened V by 1 base and J by 3 bases, and 7 bases separated the two germline ends. Germline V CDR1 and CDR2: SGHTA, FQGNSA. The CDR3 reads CASSLEGGYEQYF. In DNA, the CDR3 is TGTGCCAGCAGCTTAGAAGGCGGCTACGAGCAGTACTTC.

The V call is TRBV20-1, the J call TRBJ2-7; 10 bases line up with TRBD2. Germline V gene sequence: CDR1 DFQATT, CDR2 SNEGSKA (reference sequence). This CDR3 has 15 residues. V shed 3 bases, J shed 3 bases, and the junction held 8 bases outside the gene matches. CDR3 in amino acids: CSASRGTSGDYEQYF. The CDR3 coding sequence is TGCAGTGCTAGTCGGGGCACTAGCGGGGACTACGAGCAGTACTTC.

V gene TRBV7-9 combines with J gene TRBJ2-7; tentative D call: TRBD2 (6 bases). V lost 11 bases and J 1 base, leaving 12 bases between the germline ends. Germline-derived CDR1 and CDR2 are SEHNR and FQNEAQ (reference sequence). This CDR3 has 12 amino acids. CDR3 in DNA: TGTGCCTCGGGGGACGGGTCCTACGAGCAGTACTTC. Amino acids: CASGDGSYEQYF.

This clone appeared many times. The chain uses TRBV2 and TRBJ1-2, with D tentatively TRBD1 (6 bases). The CDR3 has 16 residues. CDR1 is SNHLY and CDR2 is FYNNEI in the germline V gene. V gave up 4 bases and J gave up 2 bases, with 17 bases separating them. CDR3 region: CASSGTNRAFNYGYTF. Here the CDR3 DNA reads TGTGCCAGCAGTGGGACAAACAGGGCCTTCAACTATGGCTACACCTTC.

The chain employs TRBV9 and TRBJ2-3, with TRBD2 matching over 10 bases. CDR1 is SGDLS, CDR2 YYNGEE, per germline. This CDR3 is 15 amino acids long. Losses at the gene ends were 3 bases for V and 7 bases for J; bases not matched to a gene: 8. CDR3 in amino acids: CASSGLLAGVYTQYF. For the CDR3, the DNA is TGTGCCAGCAGCGGACTCCTAGCGGGGGTTTATACGCAGTATTTT. The whole variable domain, remainder taken from reference TRBV9 and TRBJ2-3, is DSGVTQTPKHLITATGQRVTLRCSPRSGDLSVYWYQQSLDQGLQFLIQYYNGEERAKGNILERFSAQQFPDLHSELNLSSLELGDSALYFCASSGLLAGVYTQYFGPGTRLTVL.

This rearrangement joins TRBV5-1 to TRBJ1-1; no firm D call. In germline, CDR1 is SGHRS, CDR2 YFSETQ. V gave up 3 bases and J gave up 1 base, with 13 bases separating them. CDR3 length: 15 amino acids. The CDR3, as DNA: TGCGCCAGCAGCTGGGCTGGAGGGAAGAACACTGAAGCTTTCTTT. Encoded protein: CASSWAGGKNTEAFF.

V is TRBV6-5 and J is TRBJ2-2, with TRBD1 identical over 9 bases. The V gene end was trimmed by 6 bases and the J gene end by 5 bases; junction bases not matched to a gene: 7. The CDR3 contains 15 residues. Germline CDR1 and CDR2: MNHEY and SVGAGI. CDR3: CASSTGTGTTGELFF. CDR3 nucleotides: TGTGCCAGCAGCACCGGGACAGGGACGACCGGGGAGCTGTTTTTT.

The gene calls are TRBV6-6 and TRBJ2-2; D is perhaps TRBD1 (8 bases). CDR3 size: 20 residues. Trimming took 5 bases from V and 4 from J, leaving 29 bases between them. Germline V gives CDR1 MNHNY, CDR2 SVGAGI (reference sequence). CDR3 nucleotides: TGTGCCAGCAGTCGAAGTGCGGGACAGGTCCGTCGCGGGAGCACCGGGGAGCTGTTTTTT. Its translation is CASSRSAGQVRRGSTGELFF.

This chain joins TRBV7-2 and TRBJ1-5; D is unclear. V was shortened by 0 bases and J by 2 bases, with 5 bases between the two germline ends. The CDR3 extends over 14 amino acids. Germline-derived CDR1 and CDR2 are SGHTA and FQGNSA. The CDR3: CASSLAQGNQPQHF. Written as DNA, the CDR3 is TGTGCCAGCAGCTTAGCGCAGGGCAATCAGCCCCAGCATTTT. Drawing the rest from reference TRBV7-2 and TRBJ1-5, the complete variable domain is GAGVSQSPSNKVTEKGKDVELRCDPISGHTALYWYRQSLGQGLEFLIYFQGNSAPDKSGLPSDRFSAERTGGSVSTLTIQRTQQEDSAVYLCASSLAQGNQPQHFGDGTRLSIL.

CDR3 loop: CASSRQGSSTEAFF. DNA of the CDR3: TGCGCCAGCAGCCGACAGGGGTCGAGCACTGAAGCTTTCTTT. V is TRBV5-1 and J is TRBJ1-1; 8 bases are shared with TRBD1. This CDR3 has 14 amino acids. Germline V gene data show CDR1 as SGHRS and CDR2 as YFSETQ. The V segment lost 4 bases and the J segment 4 bases; nucleotides outside the gene matches: 6. Filled out from reference TRBV5-1 and TRBJ1-1, the complete variable domain reads KAGVTQTPRYLIKTRGQQVTLSCSPISGHRSVSWYQQTPGQGLQFLFEYFSETQRNKGNFPGRFSGRQFSNSRSEMNVSTLELGDSALYLCASSRQGSSTEAFFGQGTRLTVV.

This clone came up once. The V and J genes are TRBV19 and TRBJ2-7; 10 bases align to TRBD1. CDR1 is LNHDA, CDR2 SQIVND, per germline (reference sequence). Unmatched junction bases numbered 8, after V lost 2 bases and J lost 7 bases. CDR3 size: 15 residues. The CDR3 DNA reads TGTGCCAGTAGTATATGGGACAGGGGCCAGTATGAGCAGTACTTC. It encodes CASSIWDRGQYEQYF.

The V gene is TRBV4-3, the J gene TRBJ2-7, with TRBD1 matching 10 bases. V gave up 1 base and J gave up 0 bases; unmatched junction bases: 3. Germline V gene sequence: CDR1 LGHNA, CDR2 YSLEER. The length of the CDR3 is 16 residues. The CDR3 sequence: CASSQGQGATSYEQYF. CDR3 sequence (DNA): TGCGCCAGCAGCCAAGGACAGGGGGCGACCTCCTACGAGCAGTACTTC.

The chain joins TRBV14 to TRBJ2-1; 8 bases map to TRBD2. Germline V gene data show CDR1 as SGHDN and CDR2 as FVKESK. This CDR3 has 17 residues. J gave up 4 bases and V 4 bases, and 12 bases lay outside the gene matches. The CDR3 DNA sequence: TGTGCCAGCAGCCCGACGGGAGGGGGAAACCCTTACAATGAGCAGTTCTTC. It codes for CASSPTGGGNPYNEQFF.

The chain links TRBV7-3 to TRBJ2-6, with D unclear. CDR3 size: 17 residues. Germline V gene data show CDR1 as SGHTA and CDR2 as FQGTGA. V was clipped by 4 bases and J by 0 bases, with 13 bases between them. This chain's CDR3 is CASSSPGTGSGANVLTF. The CDR3 DNA reads as TGTGCCAGCAGCTCCCCCGGAACGGGCTCTGGGGCCAACGTCCTGACTTTC.

The table lists this clone with a few counts. The chain employs TRBV12-3 or TRBV12-4 and TRBJ2-7; 8 nucleotides match TRBD1. The junction had 8 bases not matched to a gene; V was cut back by 6 bases and J by 7 bases. The CDR3 length is 13 residues. CDR3 loop: CASSHGTGREQYF. The CDR3 region has the DNA TGTGCCAGCAGCCACGGGACAGGACGAGAGCAGTACTTC.

This clone turned up a few times. The chain combines TRBV4-1 with TRBJ1-1; no firm D call. This CDR3 comprises 15 residues. Looked up from germline, CDR1 is MGHRA and CDR2 is YSYEKL. V shed 1 base and J shed 1 base, with 10 bases lying between them. As DNA, the CDR3 is TGCGCCAGCAGCCAAGGTGTACAGTGGAACACTGAAGCTTTCTTT. Encoded protein: CASSQGVQWNTEAFF.

This clone was counted between two and nine times. J is TRBJ1-2 and V is TRBV30, with D perhaps matching TRBD1 (6 bases). V was clipped by 8 bases and J by 6 bases, with 19 bases between them. Looked up from germline, CDR1 is GTSNPN and CDR2 is SVGIG (reference sequence). This CDR3 has 13 residues. The CDR3 protein is CAHKNPGGHGYTF. The CDR3 coding sequence is TGTGCCCATAAGAATCCGGGGGGGCATGGCTACACCTTC.

This chain connects TRBV5-4 to TRBJ1-3; D might be TRBD1 (5 bases). There are 14 residues in the CDR3. CDR1 SGHNT and CDR2 YYREEE come from the germline V gene (reference sequence). Trimming removed 0 bases at V and 4 bases at J, with 8 bases between. CDR3 amino acids: CASSLDRGGNTIYF. The CDR3 DNA sequence: TGTGCCAGCAGCTTGGATAGGGGAGGAAACACCATATATTTT.

The V call is TRBV3-1 (or the pseudogene TRBV3-2), the J call TRBJ1-2; D unresolved. V was clipped by 4 bases and J by 7 bases, with 22 bases between them. The CDR3 contains 16 residues. Per the germline V gene, CDR1 is LGHDT and CDR2 is YNNKEL (reference sequence). CDR3 bases: TGTGCCAGCAGCCCCGTCCCTACCCGAGGTGGAAGTGGCTACACCTTC. It is translated as CASSPVPTRGGSGYTF.

The chain joins TRBV6-2 or TRBV6-3 to TRBJ2-2, with unresolved D. V shed 6 bases and J shed 1 base, with 18 bases lying between them. The CDR3 loop spans 17 amino acids. In germline, CDR1 is MNHEY, CDR2 SVGEGT. For the CDR3, the DNA is TGTGCCAGCAGCCCAACCCGGTCGGCGGAGAACACCGGGGAGCTGTTTTTT. Translation gives CASSPTRSAENTGELFF.

The J gene is TRBJ1-3, the V gene TRBV12-3 or TRBV12-4; the D gene is possibly TRBD1 (5 bases). The CDR3 consists of 13 residues. V gave up 1 base and J gave up 14 bases, with 15 bases separating them. The CDR3 spells CASSLGGQSGLYF. The CDR3 region has the DNA TGTGCCAGCAGTTTAGGGGGCCAATCGGGCTTATATTTT.

The V and J genes are TRBV24-1 and TRBJ2-2, with D perhaps TRBD1 (6 bases). This CDR3 has 18 residues. Deletions cut 4 bases from V and 2 bases from J, with 19 bases between. The germline V gene encodes CDR1 KGHDR and CDR2 SFDVKD. CDR3 sequence (DNA): TGTGCCACCAGTGACCACCGGCGAGGGACACCTAACACCGGGGAGCTGTTTTTT. Its translation is CATSDHRRGTPNTGELFF.

The CDR3, as DNA: TGTGCCAGCAGTTACTCAGGGACAGTCTACAATGAGCAGTTCTTC. Its protein is CASSYSGTVYNEQFF. This chain links TRBV6-5 with TRBJ2-1; 7 nucleotides agree with TRBD1. The V segment lost 0 bases and the J segment 3 bases; nucleotides outside the gene matches: 2. Germline CDR1 reads MNHEY; CDR2 reads SVGAGI. CDR3 length: 15 amino acids.

DNA of the CDR3: TGCAGTGCTCCTCTCTATGGCTACACCTTC. Translating gives CSAPLYGYTF. The rearrangement uses TRBV20-1 and TRBJ1-2; D unresolved. The CDR3 is 10 amino acids. Germline V gene sequence: CDR1 DFQATT, CDR2 SNEGSKA (reference sequence). V dropped 5 bases and J dropped 4 bases, with 5 bases sitting between them.